What follows is one TCR beta chain and its context. The sample comes from a study of CD8 T cells in Susac syndrome. The CDR3 totals 14 residues. Per germline, CDR1 DFQATT and CDR2 SNEGSKA (reference sequence). V was shortened by 4 bases and J by 2 bases, with 13 bases between the two germline ends. The RNA, about 0.5 to 1 ug, was put through reverse transcription using random hexamers. TCRdb re-called the immunoSEQ multiplex PCR reads with MiXCR, one entry per CDR3 protein. The repertoire includes a few hundred thousand distinct CDR3 sequences, over 90% of them detected once, and about 0.08% sits in the top ten.

The clonotype comes from a human donor with multiple sclerosis. The specimen sequenced was CD4+ T cells from PBMCs. This sequence joins TRBV20-1 and TRBJ2-3; D may be TRBD1 or TRBD2 (6 bases each). DNA for the CDR3: TGCAGTGCTAAGCAACGGGGGCACACAGATACGCAGTATTTT. Amino acids: CSAKQRGHTDTQYF.